This paragraph reports one T cell receptor beta chain. Its antigen is as yet unknown. The data belong to a study of PD-1 blockade in classical Hodgkin lymphoma. Germline CDR1 LNHDA, CDR2 SQIVND (reference sequence). The CDR3 runs to 16 residues. Unmatched junction bases numbered 11, after V lost 3 bases and J lost 7 bases. Every patient was affected by relapse after autologous stem cell transplantation, while exposure to brentuximab vedotin was not uniform. General observations from the study: Significant TCR diversity gains by C4D1 occurred in CD4+ but not CD8+ cells. Later analyses included only patients treated at least 1 year post-ASCT. Relapsed/refractory patients reportedly had the lowest baseline TCR diversity, below newly diagnosed patients, who were below healthy donors.

TCRdb keeps only in-frame clones here, not all; method: immunoSEQ multiplex PCR. The sample carries about 26,000 clones, around 70% recorded once. Here the sequenced sample was peripheral blood mononuclear cells (PBMCs), taken before the second cycle of nivolumab. The chain carries TRBV19 and TRBJ2-1; 8 bases are a match to TRBD1. The receptor was derived from a human donor with classical Hodgkin lymphoma. The DNA of the CDR3 is TGTGCCAGTAGTATCCCGGGACAGGCCGTCGGAAATGAGCAGTTCTTC. Encoded protein: CASSIPGQAVGNEQFF.